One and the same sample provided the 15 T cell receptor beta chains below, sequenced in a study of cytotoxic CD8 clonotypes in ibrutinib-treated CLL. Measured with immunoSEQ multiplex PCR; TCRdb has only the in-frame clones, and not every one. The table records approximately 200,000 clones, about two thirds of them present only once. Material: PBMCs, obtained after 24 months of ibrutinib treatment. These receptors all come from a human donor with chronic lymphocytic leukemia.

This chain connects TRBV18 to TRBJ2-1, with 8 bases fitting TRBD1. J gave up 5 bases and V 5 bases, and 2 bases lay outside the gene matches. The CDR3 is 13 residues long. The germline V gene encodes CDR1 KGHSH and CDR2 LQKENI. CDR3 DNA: TGTGCCAGCTCAACGACAGGGGACAATGAGCAGTTCTTC. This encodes CASSTTGDNEQFF.

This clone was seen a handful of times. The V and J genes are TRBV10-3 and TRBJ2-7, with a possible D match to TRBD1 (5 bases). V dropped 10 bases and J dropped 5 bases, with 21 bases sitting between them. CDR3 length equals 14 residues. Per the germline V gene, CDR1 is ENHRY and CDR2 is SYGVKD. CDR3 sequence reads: CATKDRPESDEQYF. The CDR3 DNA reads TGTGCCACTAAAGACAGACCGGAGAGCGACGAGCAGTACTTC.

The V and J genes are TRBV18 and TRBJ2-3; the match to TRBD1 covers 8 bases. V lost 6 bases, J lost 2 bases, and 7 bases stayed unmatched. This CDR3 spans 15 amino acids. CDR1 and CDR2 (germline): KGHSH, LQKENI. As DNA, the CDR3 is TGTGCCAGCTCCCAGACAGGGGTGGACACAGATACGCAGTATTTT. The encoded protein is CASSQTGVDTDTQYF.

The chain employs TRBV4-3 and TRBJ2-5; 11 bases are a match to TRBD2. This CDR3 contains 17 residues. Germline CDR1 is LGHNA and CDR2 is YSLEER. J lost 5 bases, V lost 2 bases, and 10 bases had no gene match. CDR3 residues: CASSQFTSGSFGETQYF. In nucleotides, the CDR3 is TGCGCCAGCAGCCAATTTACTAGCGGGAGTTTTGGGGAGACCCAGTACTTC.

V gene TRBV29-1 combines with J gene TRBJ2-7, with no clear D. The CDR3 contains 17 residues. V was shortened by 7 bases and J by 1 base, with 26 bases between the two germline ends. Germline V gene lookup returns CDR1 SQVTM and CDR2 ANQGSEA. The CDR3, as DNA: TGCAGCGAAAACTCCGGTGGCAGAACATTAGATTCCTACGAGCAGTACTTC. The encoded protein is CSENSGGRTLDSYEQYF.

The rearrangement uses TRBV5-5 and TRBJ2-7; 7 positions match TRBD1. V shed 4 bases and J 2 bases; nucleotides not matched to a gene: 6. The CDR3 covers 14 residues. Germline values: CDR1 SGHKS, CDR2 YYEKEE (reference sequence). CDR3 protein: CASSKVGQAYEQYF. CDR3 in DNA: TGTGCCAGCAGCAAGGTTGGACAGGCCTACGAGCAGTACTTC.

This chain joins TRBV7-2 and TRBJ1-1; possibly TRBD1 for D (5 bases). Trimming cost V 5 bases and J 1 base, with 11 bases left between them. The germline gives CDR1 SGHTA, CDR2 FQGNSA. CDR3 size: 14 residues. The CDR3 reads CASSVGVGNTEAFF. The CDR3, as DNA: TGTGCCAGCAGCGTAGGGGTTGGGAACACTGAAGCTTTCTTT.

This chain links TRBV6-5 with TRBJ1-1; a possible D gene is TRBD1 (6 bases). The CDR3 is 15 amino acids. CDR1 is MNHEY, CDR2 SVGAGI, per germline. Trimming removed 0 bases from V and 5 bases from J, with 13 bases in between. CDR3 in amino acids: CASSYSRPGVTEAFF. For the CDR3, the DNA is TGTGCCAGCAGTTACTCGAGGCCAGGGGTTACTGAAGCTTTCTTT.

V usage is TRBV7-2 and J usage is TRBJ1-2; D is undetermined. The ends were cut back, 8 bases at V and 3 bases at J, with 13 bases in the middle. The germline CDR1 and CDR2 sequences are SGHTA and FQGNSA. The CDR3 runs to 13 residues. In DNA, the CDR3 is TGTGCCAGCTTCGGGGAAAGGGACTATGGCTACACCTTC. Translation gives CASFGERDYGYTF.

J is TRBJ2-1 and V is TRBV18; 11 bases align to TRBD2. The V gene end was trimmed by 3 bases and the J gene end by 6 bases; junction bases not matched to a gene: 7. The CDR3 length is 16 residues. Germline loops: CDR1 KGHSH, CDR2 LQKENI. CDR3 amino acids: CASSPSLAGGTNEQFF. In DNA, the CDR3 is TGTGCCAGCTCACCTAGTCTAGCGGGAGGTACCAATGAGCAGTTCTTC.

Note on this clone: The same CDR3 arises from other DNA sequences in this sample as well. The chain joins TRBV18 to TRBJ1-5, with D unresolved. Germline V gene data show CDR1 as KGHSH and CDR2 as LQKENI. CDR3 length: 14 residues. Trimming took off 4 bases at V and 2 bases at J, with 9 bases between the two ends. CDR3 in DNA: TGTGCCAGCTCACTGTCGGGCGGCAATCAGCCCCAGCATTTT. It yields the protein CASSLSGGNQPQHF.

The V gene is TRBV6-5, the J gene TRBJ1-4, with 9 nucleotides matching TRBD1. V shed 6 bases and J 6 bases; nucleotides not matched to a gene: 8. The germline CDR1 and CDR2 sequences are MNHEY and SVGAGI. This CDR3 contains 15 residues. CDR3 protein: CASSSRTGGYEKLFF. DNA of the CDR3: TGTGCCAGCAGCTCACGAACAGGGGGCTATGAAAAACTGTTTTTT.

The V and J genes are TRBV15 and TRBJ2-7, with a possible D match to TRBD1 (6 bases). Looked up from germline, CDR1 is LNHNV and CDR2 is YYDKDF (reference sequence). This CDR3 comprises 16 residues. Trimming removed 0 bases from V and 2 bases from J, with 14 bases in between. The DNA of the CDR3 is TGTGCCACCAGCAGAGATGGGCAGGGGCTCCCCTACGAGCAGTACTTC. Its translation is CATSRDGQGLPYEQYF.

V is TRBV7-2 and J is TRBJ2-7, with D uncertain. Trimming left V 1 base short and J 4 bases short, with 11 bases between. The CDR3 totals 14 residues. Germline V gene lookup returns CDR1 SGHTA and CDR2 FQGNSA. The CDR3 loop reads CASSLDRYSYEQYF. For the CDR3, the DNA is TGTGCCAGCAGCTTAGACAGATACAGTTACGAGCAGTACTTC.

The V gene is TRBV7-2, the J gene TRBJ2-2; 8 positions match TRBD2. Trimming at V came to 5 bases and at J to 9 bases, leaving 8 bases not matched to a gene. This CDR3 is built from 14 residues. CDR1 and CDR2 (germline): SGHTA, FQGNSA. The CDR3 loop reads CASSNGRLARELFF. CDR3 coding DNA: TGTGCCAGCAGCAACGGACGACTAGCGCGGGAGCTGTTTTTT.